These 31 T cell receptor beta chains came from one sample sequenced in a study of shared clonotypes between healthy human individuals. Clones were read by immunoSEQ multiplex PCR, and TCRdb kept only the in-frame ones, dropping some. The sample has roughly 680,000 clones, over 55% seen once; the top ten hold around 1.7%. The sample taken for sequencing was memory CD4+ T cells sorted from blood. Regarding subset: CD45RA-negative fraction. The receptors stem from a woman aged 25 to 45 in good health.

The chain links TRBV6-4 to TRBJ2-5; 7 nucleotides match TRBD1. CDR3 length: 14 residues. Germline assignment: CDR1 MRHNA and CDR2 SNTAGT. V trimming: 5 bases; J trimming: 0 bases; junction bases outside the gene matches: 3. CDR3 amino acids: CASSNGQDQETQYF. As DNA, the CDR3 is TGTGCCAGCAGTAACGGACAGGACCAAGAGACCCAGTACTTC.

This clone was seen a few times. The V and J genes are TRBV5-1 and TRBJ1-1; D remains ambiguous. This CDR3 region has 14 residues. The V and J ends lost 1 base and 1 base respectively, with 8 bases between them. From germline, CDR1 is SGHRS and CDR2 YFSETQ. CDR3 nucleotides: TGCGCCAGCAGCTTGAAACCCCCGAACACTGAAGCTTTCTTT. Protein sequence: CASSLKPPNTEAFF.

This clone was counted between two and nine times. Different DNA sequences within this sample yield the same CDR3. V usage is TRBV7-8 and J usage is TRBJ1-1; no reliable D call. Deletions cut 4 bases from V and 1 base from J, with 10 bases between. The CDR3 runs to 14 residues. Germline loops: CDR1 SGHVS, CDR2 FQNEAQ. In DNA form, the CDR3 reads TGTGCCAGCAGCTCAGTTCGGGGGAACACTGAAGCTTTCTTT. Protein: CASSSVRGNTEAFF. Variable domain in full (rest from reference TRBV7-8 and TRBJ1-1): GAGVSQSPRYKVAKRGQDVALRCDPISGHVSLFWYQQALGQGPEFLTYFQNEAQLDKSGLPSDRFFAERPEGSVSTLKIQRTQQEDSAVYLCASSSVRGNTEAFFGQGTRLTVV.

J is TRBJ1-5 and V is TRBV6-1; no clear D. CDR1 MNHNS and CDR2 SASEGT come from the germline V gene. V lost 11 bases and J 5 bases, leaving 19 bases between the germline ends. The CDR3 is 14 amino acids. CDR3 sequence: CAAHRLDRHQPQHF. The CDR3 region has the DNA TGTGCCGCTCACCGGCTTGATCGTCATCAGCCCCAGCATTTT.

This clone was counted once. This chain uses TRBV19 with TRBJ1-2, with 10 bases aligning to TRBD1. Germline CDR1 reads LNHDA; CDR2 reads SQIVND (reference sequence). This CDR3 has 14 residues. V trimming: 3 bases; J trimming: 7 bases; junction bases outside the gene matches: 5. The DNA of the CDR3 is TGTGCCAGTAGTATTGCGGGACAGGGGTTTGGCTACACCTTC. The encoded protein is CASSIAGQGFGYTF.

The V gene is TRBV12-5, the J gene TRBJ1-1, with D unclear. Trimming pared 0 bases from V and 3 bases from J, leaving 17 bases between. Germline loops: CDR1 LGHNT, CDR2 FRNRAP. The CDR3 has 17 amino acids. This CDR3 is CASGLVFGSTVYTEAFF. The CDR3 DNA follows: TGTGCTAGTGGTTTGGTTTTCGGCAGTACAGTGTACACTGAAGCTTTCTTT.

This clone came up a few times. The chain combines TRBV30 with TRBJ2-1, with D uncertain. CDR3 size: 10 residues. Germline V gene data show CDR1 as GTSNPN and CDR2 as SVGIG (reference sequence). V lost 6 bases and J lost 9, with 9 bases in between. CDR3 nucleotides: TGTGCCTGTAAGGGTGGTGAGCAGTTCTTC. This translates into CACKGGEQFF. The full variable domain, rest sourced from reference TRBV30 and TRBJ2-1, is SQTIHQWPATLVQPVGSPLSLECTVEGTSNPNLYWYRQAAGRGLQLLFYSVGIGQISSEVPQNLSASRPQDRQFILSSKKLLLSDSGFYLCACKGGEQFFGPGTRLTVL.

The chain joins TRBV2 to TRBJ2-2; TRBD2 matches at 9 bases. The CDR3 runs 16 residues. The germline gives CDR1 SNHLY, CDR2 FYNNEI. J was trimmed by 0 bases and V by 6 bases; bases with no gene match: 5. The CDR3 nucleotides read TGTGCCAGCAGCGCCACTAGCGGGCCGAACACCGGGGAGCTGTTTTTT. Encoded protein: CASSATSGPNTGELFF. The whole variable domain, filled in from reference TRBV2 and TRBJ2-2, reads EPEVTQTPSHQVTQMGQEVILRCVPISNHLYFYWYRQILGQKVEFLVSFYNNEISEKSEIFDDQFSVERPDGSNFTLKIRSTKLEDSAMYFCASSATSGPNTGELFFGEGSRLTVL.

The chain carries TRBV6-1 and TRBJ2-3; TRBD1 agrees at 9 bases. J lost 6 bases, V lost 5 bases, and 6 bases had no gene match. The CDR3 is 14 residues long. Germline-derived CDR1 and CDR2 are MNHNS and SASEGT. Here the CDR3 DNA reads TGTGCCAGCAGTCCCACAGGGGGCGCCGATACGCAGTATTTT. This gives the protein CASSPTGGADTQYF.

The chain carries TRBV29-1 and TRBJ2-1; 11 nucleotides agree with TRBD2. Germline lookup yields CDR1 SQVTM and CDR2 ANQGSEA. The V and J ends lost 8 bases and 8 bases, in that order; junction bases with no gene match: 11. This CDR3 spans 14 amino acids. CDR3 sequence (DNA): TGCAGCTCTCGAGGACTAGCGGGCGAGGATGAGCAGTTCTTC. Its translation is CSSRGLAGEDEQFF.

This clone came up many times. The identical CDR3 is also encoded by other nucleotide sequences in the sample. The rearrangement links TRBV1 to TRBJ2-2; the table assigns TRBD2, which was not confirmed against the DNA. TRBV1 is shown as a pseudogene. The CDR3 runs 20 residues. The CDR3: CTSSQDPHSGTSGNTGELFF. Written as DNA, the CDR3 is TGCACCAGCAGCCAAGACCCTCATTCCGGGACTAGCGGTAACACCGGGGAGCTGTTTTTT.

The V call is TRBV4-1, the J call TRBJ1-1, with 10 bases identical to TRBD1. J lost 0 bases, V lost 4 bases, and 8 bases had no gene match. The germline CDR1 and CDR2 sequences are MGHRA and YSYEKL. The CDR3 totals 17 residues. This CDR3 is CASSLKRGQGLNTEAFF. CDR3 coding DNA: TGCGCCAGCAGCCTAAAAAGGGGACAGGGGCTGAACACTGAAGCTTTCTTT.

This chain uses TRBV5-4 with TRBJ2-4, with 7 positions matching TRBD2. J was trimmed by 1 base and V by 4 bases; bases with no gene match: 8. The germline V gene has CDR1 SGHNT and CDR2 YYREEE (reference sequence). This CDR3 spans 16 amino acids. CDR3 DNA: TGTGCCAGCAGCCCCCCCCCTAGCGGCGCCAAAAACATTCAGTACTTC. This gives the protein CASSPPPSGAKNIQYF.

This chain links TRBV9 with TRBJ2-7, with D hard to call. From germline, CDR1 is SGDLS and CDR2 YYNGEE. The CDR3 runs 15 residues. V was trimmed by 0 bases and J by 2 bases, leaving 12 bases between them. The chain's CDR3 is CASSVGVSGTYEQYF. In nucleotides, the CDR3 is TGTGCCAGCAGCGTAGGGGTATCGGGCACCTACGAGCAGTACTTC.

V and J are TRBV18 and TRBJ2-1; the D is unclear. CDR1 is KGHSH and CDR2 is LQKENI in the germline V gene. The V and J ends lost 2 bases and 5 bases respectively, with 10 bases between them. This CDR3 comprises 14 residues. The CDR3 DNA reads as TGTGCCAGCTCACCAATAAGCTCAGACAATGAGCAGTTCTTC. Amino acid sequence: CASSPISSDNEQFF.

This clone appeared a few times. The rearrangement links TRBV18 to TRBJ1-4, with 7 bases that match TRBD1. This CDR3 region has 14 residues. The trim removed 5 bases at V and 6 bases at J, leaving 6 bases unmatched. CDR1 is KGHSH and CDR2 is LQKENI in the germline V gene. This CDR3 reads CASSTDRRDEKLFF. The CDR3 DNA reads as TGTGCCAGCTCAACGGACAGGCGGGATGAAAAACTGTTTTTT.

This chain joins TRBV5-5 and TRBJ2-7, with 9 nucleotides matching TRBD1. Losses at the gene ends were 4 bases for V and 2 bases for J; bases not matched to a gene: 10. The CDR3 runs 16 residues. Germline loops: CDR1 SGHKS, CDR2 YYEKEE (reference sequence). In DNA, the CDR3 is TGTGCCAGCAGCCCTGCCCCGGGACAGGGCCCCTACGAGCAGTACTTC. Its protein is CASSPAPGQGPYEQYF.

This clone was observed a few times. The chain uses TRBV5-1 and TRBJ2-1; D ambiguous. Germline CDR1 is SGHRS and CDR2 is YFSETQ. Trimming took 1 base from V and 10 from J, leaving 12 bases between them. There are 13 residues in the CDR3. The CDR3 sequence: CASSLPPSEEQFF. The CDR3 nucleotides are TGCGCCAGCAGCTTGCCGCCCTCGGAGGAGCAGTTCTTC.

The chain links TRBV14 to TRBJ2-1; maybe TRBD2 (5 bases). Germline values: CDR1 SGHDN, CDR2 FVKESK. The length of the CDR3 is 16 residues. The V and J ends lost 0 bases and 7 bases respectively, with 16 bases between them. Written as DNA, the CDR3 is TGTGCCAGCAGCCAAGAGCTTCTAGCAGGTATAAATGAGCAGTTCTTC. Translation gives CASSQELLAGINEQFF. The full variable domain, its missing parts supplied by reference TRBV14 and TRBJ2-1, is EAGVTQFPSHSVIEKGQTVTLRCDPISGHDNLYWYRRVMGKEIKFLLHFVKESKQDESGMPNNRFLAERTGGTYSTLKVQPAELEDSGVYFCASSQELLAGINEQFFGPGTRLTVL.

This chain links TRBV7-2 with TRBJ2-7; 7 bases align to TRBD1. Losses at the gene ends were 2 bases for V and 0 bases for J; bases not matched to a gene: 4. The germline V gene encodes CDR1 SGHTA and CDR2 FQGNSA. The CDR3 extends over 15 amino acids. CDR3 in amino acids: CASSLPGQSSYEQYF. The CDR3 DNA follows: TGTGCCAGCAGCTTACCGGGACAGAGCTCCTACGAGCAGTACTTC.

The genes are TRBV19 and TRBJ2-1; weak D call: TRBD1 (7 bases). The CDR3 is made up of 16 amino acids. Germline V CDR1 and CDR2: LNHDA, SQIVND (reference sequence). Trimming removed 6 bases at V and 5 bases at J, with 20 bases between. Here the CDR3 DNA reads TGTGCCAGTAGCGACAGGGACATCTTAGCGGACAATGAGCAGTTCTTC. Residues: CASSDRDILADNEQFF.

The chain joins TRBV2 to TRBJ2-1; TRBD1 is a possible D gene (5 bases). The CDR3 length is 12 residues. Trimming removed 6 bases from V and 8 bases from J, with 11 bases in between. In germline, CDR1 is SNHLY, CDR2 FYNNEI. The CDR3 DNA reads TGTGCCAGCAGAAAACAAGGGGATGAGCAGTTCTTC. It codes for CASRKQGDEQFF.

The chain couples TRBV5-5 to TRBJ2-1, with D possibly TRBD1 on 6 matching bases. The germline V gene has CDR1 SGHKS and CDR2 YYEKEE (reference sequence). V lost 2 bases to trimming and J lost 3 bases, with 12 bases between them. The CDR3 length is 15 residues. The CDR3 DNA follows: TGTGCCAGCAGCTTAGGGGGAGCAAACTACAATGAGCAGTTCTTC. Protein product: CASSLGGANYNEQFF.

This clone was seen repeatedly, ten times or more. The V and J genes are TRBV29-1 and TRBJ2-3, with D maybe TRBD1 (7 bases). Between the trimmed V and J ends, which lost 6 bases and 1 base, there was a span of 14 bases. Germline V gene lookup returns CDR1 SQVTM and CDR2 ANQGSEA. The CDR3 spans 14 residues. CDR3 in DNA: TGCAGCGTGACCCAGGGGGGTGGCACAGATACGCAGTATTTT. Protein: CSVTQGGGTDTQYF.

This chain joins TRBV7-9 and TRBJ2-3; 15 bases fit TRBD2. Trimming took 5 bases from V and 3 from J; bases not matched to a gene: 9. The CDR3 loop spans 18 amino acids. Germline loops: CDR1 SEHNR, CDR2 FQNEAQ (reference sequence). CDR3 in amino acids: CASSQGLAGGGRTDTQYF. The CDR3 DNA reads as TGTGCCAGCAGCCAGGGACTAGCGGGAGGAGGGAGGACAGATACGCAGTATTTT.

This chain links TRBV7-6 with TRBJ2-1; D is uncertain. The CDR3 consists of 16 residues. Trimming shortened V by 3 bases and J by 7 bases, and 19 bases separated the two germline ends. The germline gives CDR1 SGHVS, CDR2 FNYEAQ. The CDR3 loop is CASSFRAGEGRNEQFF. The DNA of the CDR3 is TGTGCCAGCAGCTTTAGGGCAGGAGAAGGTAGGAATGAGCAGTTCTTC.

This chain uses TRBV6-5 with TRBJ2-7, with D possibly TRBD2 on 6 matching bases. CDR1 is MNHEY and CDR2 is SVGAGI in the germline V gene. This CDR3 spans 14 amino acids. V was clipped by 5 bases and J by 1 base, with 12 bases between them. The DNA of the CDR3 is TGTGCCAGCAGTCGACCTAGCGCGTCCTACGAGCAGTACTTC. Translation: CASSRPSASYEQYF.

This clone was seen a few times. V is TRBV28 and J is TRBJ2-7, with D hard to call. The CDR3 runs to 12 residues. Germline CDR1 MDHEN, CDR2 SYDVKM. V was clipped by 1 base and J by 1 base, with 2 bases between them. CDR3 in DNA: TGTGCCAGCAGTTTATTGTCCTACGAGCAGTACTTC. Its translation is CASSLLSYEQYF.

The J gene is TRBJ2-5, the V gene TRBV2, with D unclear. The germline V and J ends were trimmed by 6 bases and 4 bases, with 9 bases remaining between them. The CDR3 sequence is 12 residues long. From germline, CDR1 is SNHLY and CDR2 FYNNEI. The CDR3 sequence: CASRGRSETQYF. The CDR3 nucleotides are TGTGCCAGCAGAGGACGATCAGAGACCCAGTACTTC.

Comments on this clone: This same CDR3 is encoded by further DNA sequences in the sample. The J gene is TRBJ2-1, the V gene TRBV5-1, with 10 positions matching TRBD2. The V and J ends lost 4 bases and 4 bases, in that order; junction bases with no gene match: 5. This CDR3 has 15 amino acids. Germline assignment: CDR1 SGHRS and CDR2 YFSETQ. CDR3 residues: CASSPASGSYNEQFF. As DNA, the CDR3 is TGCGCCAGCAGCCCGGCTAGCGGGAGTTACAATGAGCAGTTCTTC.

The chain joins TRBV5-1 to TRBJ1-4; 8 nucleotides agree with TRBD1. The germline gives CDR1 SGHRS, CDR2 YFSETQ. Trimming removed 4 bases from V and 14 bases from J; junction bases left unmatched: 7. CDR3 length equals 12 residues. The CDR3 loop reads CASSPGQAELFF. The CDR3 coding sequence is TGCGCCAGCAGCCCGGGACAGGCAGAGCTGTTTTTT. The whole variable domain, remainder taken from reference TRBV5-1 and TRBJ1-4, is KAGVTQTPRYLIKTRGQQVTLSCSPISGHRSVSWYQQTPGQGLQFLFEYFSETQRNKGNFPGRFSGRQFSNSRSEMNVSTLELGDSALYLCASSPGQAELFFGSGTQLSVL.